This is a list of T cell receptor beta chains from one sample in a study of post-analysis software for immune sequencing data. MiXCR, run by TCRdb on the PCR reads, gives a single entry per CDR3 protein. The data show hundreds of thousands of distinct CDR3 sequences, roughly three fifths seen once. Source material: blood. Receptors were obtained from a girl aged 2 to 9 with multiple sclerosis. Each CDR3 is given with its conserved first and last residue. Fields, in order: J gene, D gene, clone size, V gene, CDR3 protein, CDR3 DNA. The D gene is left open where the match is weak. Only some rows state a clone size, as once, few, many or a class for expanded clones.

>TRBJ1-4|TRBD1|.|TRBV3-1
CASSLGTGKREKLFF
TGTGCCAGCAGCCTGGGGACAGGGAAGAGAGAAAAACTGTTTTTT
>TRBJ2-1|TRBD2|.|TRBV20-1
CSASAGGDNEQFF
TGCAGTGCTAGTGCGGGGGGCGACAATGAGCAGTTCTTC
>TRBJ1-2|TRBD1|.|TRBV6-5
CASTYGTGGGYGYTF
TGTGCCAGCACTTACGGGACAGGGGGCGGCTATGGCTACACCTTC
>TRBJ2-5|TRBD1|few|TRBV20-1
CSAAQGAPGETQYF
TGCAGTGCCGCCCAGGGGGCGCCAGGAGAGACCCAGTACTTC
>TRBJ2-3|TRBD1|few|TRBV6-4
CASSPGQGAFPDTQYF
TGTGCCAGCAGCCCGGGACAGGGGGCTTTTCCAGATACGCAGTATTTT
>TRBJ2-3|TRBD2|few|TRBV6-6
CASSTRASGIPQYF
TGTGCCAGCAGCACCCGGGCTAGCGGGATACCGCAGTATTTT
>TRBJ2-5|.|.|TRBV7-2
CASSLYINQETQYF
TGTGCCAGCAGTCTATATATAAACCAAGAGACCCAGTACTTC
>TRBJ1-4|.|.|TRBV5-6
CASSLTGSTNEKLFF
TGTGCCAGCAGCTTGACAGGTTCAACTAATGAAAAACTGTTTTTT
>TRBJ2-2|.|few|TRBV5-1
CASSLGQYSHTGELFF
TGCGCCAGCAGCTTGGGACAGTATTCTCACACCGGGGAGCTGTTTTTT
>TRBJ2-3|.|few|TRBV7-2
CASSLGRGLGHSTDTQYF
TGTGCCAGCAGCTTAGGGAGGGGATTAGGGCACAGCACAGATACGCAGTATTTT
>TRBJ2-1|.|.|TRBV5-1
CASSHRVPRGQFF
TGCGCCAGCAGCCACAGGGTCCCTCGCGGGCAGTTCTTC
>TRBJ2-1|.|.|TRBV7-4
CASSLSSGLHWYNEQFF
TGTGCCAGCAGCTTAAGCTCGGGTCTGCACTGGTACAATGAGCAGTTCTTC
>TRBJ2-3|TRBD2|.|TRBV7-2
CASSFDSSGRIGDTQYF
TGTGCCAGCAGCTTTGACTCTAGCGGGAGGATAGGAGATACGCAGTATTTT
>TRBJ2-1|.|few|TRBV3-1
CASSQDGDLRNEQFF
TGTGCCAGCAGCCAAGATGGGGACCTTCGAAATGAGCAGTTCTTC
>TRBJ2-3|.|.|TRBV7-8
CASSLWQDTDTQYF
TGTGCCAGCAGCTTATGGCAGGACACAGATACGCAGTATTTT
>TRBJ2-1|.|.|TRBV20-1
CSAPQPRGPYNEQFF
TGCAGTGCCCCTCAGCCGAGGGGACCCTACAATGAGCAGTTCTTC
>TRBJ2-7|.|.|TRBV6-2/TRBV6-3
CASSYDNLSSYEQYF
TGTGCCAGCAGTTACGACAATCTGAGCTCCTACGAGCAGTACTTC
>TRBJ2-7|TRBD2|.|TRBV7-9
CASSPGGLRNYEQYF
TGTGCCAGCAGCCCGGGGGGGCTACGCAACTACGAGCAGTACTTC
>TRBJ2-7|.|.|TRBV12-3/TRBV12-4
CASSLKLDYEQYF
TGTGCCAGCAGTTTAAAACTAGACTACGAGCAGTACTTC
>TRBJ1-1|.|.|TRBV7-9
CAGSGGQWHTEAFF
TGTGCCGGCAGCGGAGGACAGTGGCACACTGAAGCTTTCTTT
>TRBJ2-1|TRBD2|once|TRBV5-1
CASSLAAGALQVEQFF
TGCGCCAGCAGCTTGGCGGCGGGAGCGTTGCAAGTCGAGCAGTTCTTC
>TRBJ2-3|.|.|TRBV29-1
CSVVVLLTDTQYF
TGCAGCGTTGTCGTACTCCTCACAGATACGCAGTATTTT
>TRBJ2-1|.|few|TRBV29-1
CSYSGNEQFF
TGCAGCTACTCGGGGAATGAGCAGTTCTTC
>TRBJ2-1|.|.|TRBV10-3
CAISESDVPYNEQFF
TGTGCCATCAGTGAGTCGGACGTCCCCTACAATGAGCAGTTCTTC
>TRBJ2-5|.|.|TRBV12-3/TRBV12-4
CASSWGLASGFQETQYF
TGTGCCAGCAGTTGGGGTCTGGCGAGTGGGTTTCAAGAGACCCAGTACTTC
>TRBJ1-2|TRBD1|.|TRBV29-1
CSVRITSKGAGDGYTF
TGCAGCGTCCGCATAACGAGTAAGGGGGCTGGGGATGGCTACACCTTC
>TRBJ2-5|TRBD2|.|TRBV9
CASSVGGLAGNGETQYF
TGTGCCAGCAGCGTAGGGGGACTAGCGGGAAACGGGGAGACCCAGTACTTC
>TRBJ2-5|TRBD1|.|TRBV6-5
CASSYNSGGKETQYF
TGTGCCAGCAGTTACAATTCAGGGGGCAAGGAGACCCAGTACTTC
>TRBJ2-3|.|.|TRBV10-3
CAISSNLQKPSTDTQYF
TGTGCCATCAGCTCCAACCTACAAAAGCCGAGCACAGATACGCAGTATTTT
>TRBJ2-3|TRBD1|.|TRBV5-5
CASSPYRGPQSTDTQYF
TGTGCCAGCAGCCCTTACAGGGGCCCCCAGAGCACAGATACGCAGTATTTT
>TRBJ2-5|.|.|TRBV7-2
CASSLGSGPQETQYF
TGTGCCAGCAGCTTAGGGTCGGGGCCCCAAGAGACCCAGTACTTC
>TRBJ2-2|TRBD1|few|TRBV7-2
CASSLGQGETGELFF
TGTGCCAGCAGCTTGGGACAGGGGGAGACCGGGGAGCTGTTTTTT
>TRBJ2-7|.|.|TRBV7-9
CASSFDPAETRYF
TGTGCCAGTAGCTTCGACCCGGCAGAGACCCGGTACTTC
>TRBJ2-3|TRBD2|.|TRBV9
CASSVNIGLAGESTDTQYF
TGTGCCAGCAGCGTAAATATCGGACTAGCGGGGGAGAGCACAGATACGCAGTATTTT
>TRBJ2-1|.|.|TRBV6-1
CASSVLGSLNNEQFF
TGTGCCAGCAGTGTACTCGGATCCCTAAACAATGAGCAGTTCTTC
>TRBJ2-5|TRBD2|.|TRBV12-3/TRBV12-4
CASSFWAGVGQETQYF
TGTGCCAGCAGTTTCTGGGCGGGAGTAGGGCAAGAGACCCAGTACTTC
>TRBJ1-1|.|once|TRBV3-1
CASSQVGTPEAFF
TGTGCCAGCAGCCAAGTCGGGACCCCTGAAGCTTTCTTT
>TRBJ2-7|.|.|TRBV13
CASRTWTTSYNEQYF
TGTGCCAGCAGAACTTGGACTACCTCCTACAATGAGCAGTACTTC
>TRBJ1-2|TRBD1|.|TRBV12-3/TRBV12-4
CASSPRRTGYGYTF
TGTGCCAGCAGTCCACGCCGGACAGGGTACGGCTACACCTTC
>TRBJ2-4|.|few|TRBV10-3
CAISESGRGLAKNIQYF
TGTGCCATCAGTGAGTCGGGCAGGGGACTAGCCAAAAACATTCAGTACTTC
>TRBJ2-7|.|.|TRBV6-2/TRBV6-3
CASRVTGTYEQYF
TGTGCCAGCAGAGTGACAGGCACCTACGAGCAGTACTTC
>TRBJ2-1|.|.|TRBV5-1
CASSFGGVARNEQFF
TGCGCCAGCAGCTTCGGGGGAGTGGCACGGAATGAGCAGTTCTTC
>TRBJ1-2|.|.|TRBV4-3
CASSRKGGAGPGYGYTF
TGCGCCAGCAGTCGAAAGGGGGGGGCAGGGCCCGGCTATGGCTACACCTTC
>TRBJ1-5|.|.|TRBV7-9
CASSVGGYSNQPQHF
TGTGCCAGCAGCGTCGGCGGGTATAGCAATCAGCCCCAGCATTTT
>TRBJ1-1|.|.|TRBV13
CASSFHDSTEAFF
TGTGCCAGCAGCTTCCACGACAGCACTGAAGCTTTCTTT